Each of the 18 T cell receptor beta chains below was sequenced from the same sample in a study of blood T cell repertoires in COVID-19. TCRdb's table, derived via immunoSEQ multiplex PCR, lists solely in-frame clones and lacks some. The table records approximately 210,000 clones, 82% of them present only once. The sample taken for sequencing was peripheral blood. These receptors were collected from a woman aged 40 to 55 with acute or convalescent COVID-19.

The rearrangement uses TRBV9 and TRBJ1-1; D uncertain. Germline CDR1 is SGDLS and CDR2 is YYNGEE. CDR3 length equals 15 residues. Trimming took 0 bases from V and 2 from J, leaving 11 bases between them. The DNA for the CDR3 is TGTGCCAGCAGCGTAGTTACAGTACCTAACACTGAAGCTTTCTTT. It codes for CASSVVTVPNTEAFF.

The chain recombines TRBV6-4 with TRBJ1-1; no clear D gene. The CDR3 contains 15 residues. CDR1 and CDR2 (germline): MRHNA, SNTAGT. Trimming took off 4 bases at V and 3 bases at J, with 15 bases between the two ends. CDR3: CASSAQEGVHTEAFF. DNA for the CDR3: TGTGCCAGCAGTGCCCAAGAGGGCGTTCACACTGAAGCTTTCTTT.

The chain combines TRBV19 with TRBJ2-1; 11 bases align to TRBD2. This CDR3 comprises 19 residues. The V and J ends lost 4 bases and 8 bases, in that order; junction bases with no gene match: 19. Per the germline V gene, CDR1 is LNHDA and CDR2 is SQIVND (reference sequence). The CDR3, as DNA: TGTGCCAGTAGTACCGACCCCCTCTCCACTAGCGGGAGAGGCGATGAGCAGTTCTTC. It specifies CASSTDPLSTSGRGDEQFF.

The chain combines TRBV3-1 (or the pseudogene TRBV3-2) with TRBJ2-2, with TRBD2 as a possible D gene (5 bases). Germline values: CDR1 LGHDT, CDR2 YNNKEL (reference sequence). Trimming stripped 2 bases from V and 6 bases from J, with 13 bases between. CDR3 length: 15 amino acids. CDR3 DNA: TGTGCCAGCAGCCAAACCGACTACGCCGCCGGGGAGCTGTTTTTT. Translation gives CASSQTDYAAGELFF.

The V and J genes are TRBV11-2 and TRBJ2-1; 8 bases match TRBD2. This CDR3 spans 15 amino acids. V gave up 6 bases and J gave up 4 bases; unmatched junction bases: 8. CDR1 and CDR2 (germline): SGHAT, FQNNGV. The CDR3 protein is CASSLTGGLYNEQFF. CDR3 bases: TGTGCCAGCAGTTTGACGGGGGGGCTATACAATGAGCAGTTCTTC.

The V call is TRBV28, the J call TRBJ1-2; tentatively, D is TRBD1 (6 bases). Looked up from germline, CDR1 is MDHEN and CDR2 is SYDVKM. V dropped 3 bases and J dropped 6 bases, with 14 bases sitting between them. The CDR3 is 14 residues long. CDR3 sequence: CASSLRTGSNGYTF. CDR3 bases: TGTGCCAGCAGTTTGCGCACAGGGAGTAATGGCTACACCTTC.

This sequence joins TRBV19 and TRBJ1-2; 7 bases are a match to TRBD1. Trimming removed 3 bases from V and 3 bases from J; junction bases left unmatched: 7. The CDR3 has 15 amino acids. CDR1 LNHDA and CDR2 SQIVND come from the germline V gene (reference sequence). The CDR3 loop is CASSIPGQTYYGYTF. The CDR3 bases are TGTGCCAGTAGTATCCCGGGACAGACATACTATGGCTACACCTTC.

The chain employs TRBV27 and TRBJ1-6, with no clear D. V was shortened by 1 base and J by 13 bases, with 20 bases between the two germline ends. Germline-derived CDR1 and CDR2 are MNHEY and SMNVEV (reference sequence). CDR3 size: 16 residues. The CDR3 spells CASSLYFQSAASPLHF. The CDR3 coding sequence is TGTGCCAGCAGTTTATATTTCCAGTCAGCGGCGTCCCCCCTCCACTTT.

This sequence joins TRBV27 and TRBJ1-1, with D maybe TRBD1 (5 bases). This CDR3 has 14 residues. Per the germline V gene, CDR1 is MNHEY and CDR2 is SMNVEV (reference sequence). The ends were cut back, 3 bases at V and 0 bases at J, with 8 bases in the middle. In DNA form, the CDR3 reads TGTGCCAGCAGTTTCACAGGCTTGAACACTGAAGCTTTCTTT. The encoded protein is CASSFTGLNTEAFF.

The rearrangement joins TRBV12-5 to TRBJ2-7; D gene uncertain. The germline V gene encodes CDR1 LGHNT and CDR2 FRNRAP. The CDR3 sequence is 11 residues long. V was pared by 3 bases and J by 3 bases, with 3 bases between. DNA of the CDR3: TGTGCTAGTGGTTTCTTCTACGAGCAGTACTTC. As protein: CASGFFYEQYF.

CDR3 sequence (DNA): TGTGCCAGCAGTGAAGCGCGCCTCAAAACAGGATACGAGCAGTACTTC. Residues: CASSEARLKTGYEQYF. The rearrangement joins TRBV2 to TRBJ2-7; maybe TRBD1 (5 bases). Looked up from germline, CDR1 is SNHLY and CDR2 is FYNNEI. The V end was cut by 0 bases, the J end by 4 bases, with 16 bases between. CDR3 length equals 16 residues.

V usage is TRBV5-1 and J usage is TRBJ2-7; 8 bases align to TRBD2. Per germline, CDR1 SGHRS and CDR2 YFSETQ. After removal of 6 bases from V and 5 bases from J, the junction contained 16 bases not matched to a gene. The CDR3 is made up of 16 amino acids. CDR3 in DNA: TGCGCCAGCACTACGGAGCTCTTGCGGGAGGCGAACGAGCAGTACTTC. Protein sequence: CASTTELLREANEQYF.

This clone was seen only a few times. V and J are TRBV5-1 and TRBJ1-5; 9 nucleotides align to TRBD1. Losses at the gene ends were 0 bases for V and 11 bases for J; bases not matched to a gene: 12. There are 16 residues in the CDR3. Germline CDR1 SGHRS, CDR2 YFSETQ. CDR3 sequence: CASSLGADRGPHSQHF. In DNA, the CDR3 is TGCGCCAGCAGCTTGGGAGCGGACAGGGGCCCGCACTCCCAGCATTTT.

The rearrangement uses TRBV11-2 and TRBJ2-7, with 7 bases matching TRBD1. There are 15 residues in the CDR3. Trimming at V came to 3 bases and at J to 3 bases, leaving 8 bases not matched to a gene. CDR1 and CDR2 (germline): SGHAT, FQNNGV. CDR3 sequence (DNA): TGTGCCAGCAGCTTGGGCGAGGGGGCCTACTACGAGCAGTACTTC. This sequence encodes CASSLGEGAYYEQYF.

This chain connects TRBV29-1 to TRBJ1-1; 9 nucleotides agree with TRBD1. The CDR3 runs to 14 residues. The junction had 6 bases not matched to a gene; V was cut back by 5 bases and J by 2 bases. Germline V gene lookup returns CDR1 SQVTM and CDR2 ANQGSEA. The CDR3: CSVYGDRANTEAFF. The CDR3 DNA sequence: TGCAGCGTTTACGGGGACAGGGCAAACACTGAAGCTTTCTTT.

This chain connects TRBV13 to TRBJ1-6; TRBD1 aligns across 7 bases. The V segment lost 4 bases and the J segment 6 bases; nucleotides outside the gene matches: 3. The germline V gene has CDR1 PRHDT and CDR2 FYEKMQ (reference sequence). This CDR3 is built from 14 residues. The CDR3, as DNA: TGTGCCAGCAGCTCGACAGGGTTTAATTCACCCCTCCACTTT. This translates into CASSSTGFNSPLHF. Combining the CDR3 with reference TRBV13 and TRBJ1-6 gives the whole variable domain AAGVIQSPRHLIKEKRETATLKCYPIPRHDTVYWYQQGPGQDPQFLISFYEKMQSDKGSIPDRFSAQQFSDYHSELNMSSLELGDSALYFCASSSTGFNSPLHFGNGTRLTVT.

This clone was recorded once. The V gene is TRBV9, the J gene TRBJ2-3; D may be TRBD2 (5 bases). Per germline, CDR1 SGDLS and CDR2 YYNGEE. V lost 3 bases and J lost 2, with 10 bases in between. There are 14 residues in the CDR3. The CDR3 region is CASSAGSNTDTQYF. The CDR3 bases are TGTGCCAGCAGCGCGGGATCAAACACAGATACGCAGTATTTT.

The V gene is TRBV5-6, the J gene TRBJ1-2; 8 bases align to TRBD1. Germline CDR1 and CDR2: SGHDT and YYEEEE. The CDR3 sequence is 13 residues long. The junction had 5 bases not matched to a gene; V was cut back by 4 bases and J by 6 bases. The DNA of the CDR3 is TGTGCCAGCAGCAAGGACAGGGTTAATGGCTACACCTTC. It specifies CASSKDRVNGYTF.